The 12 T cell receptor beta chains presented below share a single source sample, sequenced in a study of blood T cell repertoires in COVID-19. Generated by immunoSEQ multiplex PCR, the TCRdb table keeps only in-frame clones and is missing some. This table holds roughly 230,000 clones, 80% to 85% found once. Input material: PBMCs or T cells enriched from blood (not recorded which). These receptors originate from a man in his forties or fifties who had recovered from COVID-19.

V usage is TRBV10-3 and J usage is TRBJ2-7, with 7 positions matching TRBD2. CDR3 size: 14 residues. Germline-derived CDR1 and CDR2 are ENHRY and SYGVKD. V shed 9 bases and J 4 bases; nucleotides not matched to a gene: 12. The CDR3 nucleotides are TGTGCCATTTGGGGCGCTAGCGGCGCATACGAGCAGTACTTC. This gives the protein CAIWGASGAYEQYF.

This chain links TRBV5-8 with TRBJ1-5; possibly TRBD1 for D (5 bases). Germline assignment: CDR1 SGHTS and CDR2 YDEGEE. V was cut by 4 bases and J by 1 base, with 9 bases left in between. The CDR3 has 14 amino acids. The CDR3 DNA reads as TGTGCCAGCAGCATGCGGGACAGCAATCAGCCCCAGCATTTT. Translated: CASSMRDSNQPQHF.

CDR3 in amino acids: CASRTGFKLTEAFF. CDR3 coding DNA: TGCGCCAGCAGGACAGGGTTTAAGCTCACCGAAGCTTTCTTT. The rearrangement uses TRBV23-1 and TRBJ1-1; 7 positions match TRBD1. TRBV23-1 is flagged as an ORF with uncertain function. The CDR3 extends over 14 amino acids. V dropped 6 bases and J dropped 8; count of bases not matched to a gene: 12.

The J gene is TRBJ2-1, the V gene TRBV6-5; 11 bases agree with TRBD2. V trimming: 5 bases; J trimming: 1 base; junction bases outside the gene matches: 1. The CDR3 has 15 amino acids. Germline lookup yields CDR1 MNHEY and CDR2 SVGAGI. CDR3 loop: CASSIAGGSYNEQFF. DNA of the CDR3: TGTGCCAGCAGTATAGCGGGAGGGTCCTACAATGAGCAGTTCTTC.

The V and J genes are TRBV30 and TRBJ1-3, with D unclear. V dropped 2 bases and J dropped 2 bases, with 4 bases sitting between them. Germline V lookup: CDR1 GTSNPN, CDR2 SVGIG (reference sequence). The CDR3 runs 12 residues. The CDR3 is CAWSQTGNTIYF. The CDR3 DNA reads TGTGCCTGGAGTCAAACTGGAAACACCATATATTTT. Based on the CDR3 plus reference TRBV30 and TRBJ1-3, the full variable domain is SQTIHQWPATLVQPVGSPLSLECTVEGTSNPNLYWYRQAAGRGLQLLFYSVGIGQISSEVPQNLSASRPQDRQFILSSKKLLLSDSGFYLCAWSQTGNTIYFGEGSWLTVV.

A single count supports this clone. CDR3 residues: CASSLVGDTDTQYF. The CDR3 DNA follows: TGTGCCAGCAGCTTAGTCGGAGATACAGATACGCAGTATTTT. The rearrangement links TRBV7-6 to TRBJ2-3; D not resolved. The CDR3 is 14 residues long. Trimming took 1 base from V and 3 from J, leaving 8 bases between them. Germline V gene sequence: CDR1 SGHVS, CDR2 FNYEAQ.

The V gene is TRBV10-3, the J gene TRBJ1-2; D call uncertain. Germline-derived CDR1 and CDR2 are ENHRY and SYGVKD. V was clipped by 10 bases and J by 6 bases, with 18 bases between them. The CDR3 is 13 amino acids. The CDR3 DNA reads TGTGCCACGAGGGTGTGGGGTGACGATGGCTACACCTTC. The encoded protein is CATRVWGDDGYTF.

V is TRBV3-1 (or the pseudogene TRBV3-2) and J is TRBJ2-1; no definite D call. CDR3 size: 13 residues. Germline CDR1 reads LGHDT; CDR2 reads YNNKEL (reference sequence). Trimming pared 6 bases from V and 4 bases from J, leaving 10 bases between. The CDR3 bases are TGTGCCAGCAGTCCGAGTACGTACAATGAGCAGTTCTTC. This encodes CASSPSTYNEQFF.

In this sample, this clone turned up once. The V gene is TRBV5-1, the J gene TRBJ2-7; D might be TRBD2 (5 bases). The CDR3 sequence is 13 residues long. V was trimmed by 3 bases and J by 6 bases, leaving 13 bases between them. The germline CDR1 and CDR2 sequences are SGHRS and YFSETQ. CDR3 protein: CASSSPGSTEQYF. The CDR3, as DNA: TGCGCCAGCAGCTCCCCGGGGAGCACCGAGCAGTACTTC.

The V gene is TRBV25-1, the J gene TRBJ2-5; the D gene is possibly TRBD1 (5 bases). The ends were cut back, 5 bases at V and 2 bases at J, with 24 bases in the middle. The V gene's germline CDR1 is MGHDK and CDR2 SYGVNS. The CDR3 is made up of 18 amino acids. The CDR3 loop reads CASSTNGRVLRSQETQYF. The CDR3 DNA sequence: TGTGCCAGCAGTACCAACGGCAGGGTATTACGGTCGCAAGAGACCCAGTACTTC.

This chain joins TRBV13 and TRBJ2-7; 7 bases match TRBD2. The CDR3 spans 14 residues. Per the germline V gene, CDR1 is PRHDT and CDR2 is FYEKMQ (reference sequence). The J segment lost 1 base and the V segment lost 5 bases, leaving 5 bases of the junction unmatched. CDR3: CASSVSSGSYEQYF. DNA for the CDR3: TGTGCCAGCAGCGTTTCTAGCGGTTCCTACGAGCAGTACTTC.

The chain carries TRBV5-1 and TRBJ1-5; D may be TRBD1 (5 bases). Germline V gene data show CDR1 as SGHRS and CDR2 as YFSETQ. V was shortened by 4 bases and J by 3 bases, with 8 bases between the two germline ends. This CDR3 has 13 residues. The CDR3 loop is CASSKDNNQPQHF. CDR3 bases: TGCGCCAGCAGCAAGGACAACAATCAGCCCCAGCATTTT.